This T cell receptor (beta chain) was identified in a study of T cell repertoires in cytomegalovirus infection. Whole-study context: Recently described HLA-C-restricted plus well-studied HLA-B-restricted CMV epitopes were used.

This clonotype has just a few counts. Its antigen is undetermined. Study-level results: Cumulated frequencies of public TCR beta families served to identify carriers of CMV plus the relevant HLA. In two of eight donors, the top clonotype was HLA-C-restricted CMV-specific.

Trimming cost V 3 bases and J 4 bases, with 15 bases left between them. The CDR3 is made up of 15 amino acids. Germline V gene data show CDR1 as SGHTA and CDR2 as FQGNSA. MiXCR, applied by TCRdb to the reads, yields one record per CDR3 protein. In the table there are around 430,000 distinct CDR3 sequences, 42% of which are singletons. This receptor was taken from a human donor in good health (CMV status not recorded). Some clones in this sample may be carry-over from other donors' samples. The material was cultured PBMCs, obtained from culture after CMV antigen stimulation. The chain is built from TRBV7-2 and TRBJ1-1, with D tentatively TRBD1 (5 bases). CDR3 amino acids: CASSLALGGTTEAFF. The CDR3 DNA follows: TGTGCCAGCAGCTTGGCCCTTGGGGGGACCACTGAAGCTTTCTTT. The entire variable domain, with the rest obtained from reference TRBV7-2 and TRBJ1-1, is as follows: GAGVSQSPSNKVTEKGKDVELRCDPISGHTALYWYRQSLGQGLEFLIYFQGNSAPDKSGLPSDRFSAERTGGSVSTLTIQRTQQEDSAVYLCASSLALGGTTEAFFGQGTRLTVV.